This T cell receptor beta chain is from a study of blood T cells in healthy people across ages. Overall study results and limits: It was held that the diversity estimates obtained from one million T cells were underestimates. Since the PBMCs were unsorted, naive and antigen-experienced cells could not be conclusively compared. With age, beta diversity per million T cells declined roughly linearly, significantly by about 40.

This clonotype was counted ten times or more. What it recognizes is unknown. CDR3 length equals 14 residues. With 8 bases removed from V and 2 bases from J, the gap between germline ends came to 14 bases. Germline CDR1 is SGHTA and CDR2 is FQGNSA. Sample-barcoded 5' priming and a J-beta primer mix drove a second PCR of about 6 to 12 cycles. TCRdb reprocessed the 5' RACE reads with MiXCR, giving one entry per CDR3 protein. The table lists some 1.5 million distinct CDR3 sequences, under 30% of them singletons. The receptor was derived from a woman between 25 and 40 years old in good health. V and J are TRBV7-2 and TRBJ2-3; D ambiguous. Sequencing was done on a sample of blood. The CDR3 DNA follows: TGTGCCAGCTTATGGGGTATATACACAGATACGCAGTATTTT. This encodes CASLWGIYTDTQYF.